This T cell receptor (beta chain) was sequenced for a study of blood T cell repertoires in COVID-19. Study as a whole: PBMCs, B-cell-depleted T cells, or T cells were the source of the cDNA or gDNA that made up the material.

Sequencing used immunoSEQ multiplex PCR; TCRdb keeps in-frame clones, though not all of them. Of about 370,000 clones listed, roughly nine tenths are singletons. There are 18 residues in the CDR3. V shed 6 bases, J shed 1 base, and the junction held 9 bases outside the gene matches. CDR1 is LNHDA, CDR2 SQIVND, per germline (reference sequence). The origin of this receptor is a man younger than 35 who had recovered from COVID-19. The sample taken for sequencing was PBMCs or T cells enriched from blood (not recorded which). The V and J genes are TRBV19 and TRBJ2-6; 10 bases fit TRBD2. The CDR3 loop reads CASSPIAGGLSGANVLTF. The CDR3 DNA reads TGTGCCAGTAGCCCAATAGCGGGGGGCTTGTCTGGGGCCAACGTCCTGACTTTC.